The 29 T cell receptor beta chains given below trace back to one sample, sequenced in a study of T cell responses to AZD1222 COVID-19 vaccine. Generated by immunoSEQ multiplex PCR, the TCRdb table keeps only in-frame clones and is missing some. The sample has around 150,000 clones; roughly 88% are singletons. Source: peripheral blood, taken 28 days after the second AZD1222 dose. These receptors were taken from an adult who received the AZD1222 COVID-19 vaccine.

The genes are TRBV6-5 and TRBJ1-1; the D is unclear. The germline V gene has CDR1 MNHEY and CDR2 SVGAGI. The CDR3 sequence is 14 residues long. V was pared by 2 bases and J by 4 bases, with 11 bases between. The CDR3 DNA reads as TGTGCCAGCAGTTACCAGCGCACGGGCACTGAAGCTTTCTTT. It is translated as CASSYQRTGTEAFF.

The chain joins TRBV11-2 to TRBJ2-1; D gene unclear. Germline V gene data show CDR1 as SGHAT and CDR2 as FQNNGV. V lost 0 bases, J lost 8 bases, and 5 bases lay in between. The CDR3 consists of 12 residues. CDR3 nucleotide sequence: TGTGCCAGCAGCTTAGATACCCATGAGCAGTTCTTC. Translation gives CASSLDTHEQFF.

The chain is built from TRBV11-2 and TRBJ1-4; D is uncertain. The germline V and J ends were trimmed by 5 bases and 7 bases, with 14 bases remaining between them. Germline V gene sequence: CDR1 SGHAT, CDR2 FQNNGV. The CDR3 contains 14 residues. This CDR3 reads CASSLNLNVEKLFF. The CDR3 DNA follows: TGTGCCAGCAGCCTTAACTTAAATGTTGAAAAACTGTTTTTT.

The J gene is TRBJ2-1, the V gene TRBV11-2; D is undetermined. The CDR3 runs to 16 residues. With 5 bases removed from V and 0 bases from J, the gap between germline ends came to 14 bases. Looked up from germline, CDR1 is SGHAT and CDR2 is FQNNGV. The DNA for the CDR3 is TGTGCCAGCAGCCCCGGAGCCCCGGGCTCCTACAATGAGCAGTTCTTC. This sequence encodes CASSPGAPGSYNEQFF.

The rearrangement links TRBV5-1 to TRBJ1-1, with D unresolved. CDR1 and CDR2 (germline): SGHRS, YFSETQ. This CDR3 region has 14 residues. Trimming removed 1 base at V and 1 base at J, with 8 bases between. The DNA for the CDR3 is TGCGCCAGCAGCTTGAGAAATCGGAACACTGAAGCTTTCTTT. Its translation: CASSLRNRNTEAFF.

This clone has ten or more counts. This chain joins TRBV6-1 and TRBJ1-2, with D hard to call. This CDR3 has 16 amino acids. Germline lookup yields CDR1 MNHNS and CDR2 SASEGT. V lost 3 bases, J lost 7 bases, and 21 bases lay in between. CDR3 sequence: CASSDTEVAELAGYTF. The CDR3 bases are TGTGCCAGCAGTGATACCGAGGTGGCAGAACTAGCTGGCTACACCTTC.

The chain joins TRBV11-2 to TRBJ1-1, with TRBD1 identical over 8 bases. This CDR3 has 14 amino acids. In germline, CDR1 is SGHAT, CDR2 FQNNGV. With V trimmed by 5 bases and J by 7 bases, 9 bases remained unmatched. In nucleotides, the CDR3 is TGTGCCAGCAGCCCGCAGGGGGCTGGGGTTGAAGCTTTCTTT. Amino acids: CASSPQGAGVEAFF.

This clone was picked up one time. The chain combines TRBV5-6 with TRBJ2-4; D is possibly TRBD2 (5 bases). The CDR3 runs 15 residues. V was shortened by 4 bases and J by 11 bases, with 22 bases between the two germline ends. From germline, CDR1 is SGHDT and CDR2 YYEEEE. The DNA of the CDR3 is TGTGCCAGCAGCCGGGCGGGTTCAGGAAGTCCGTTTCAGTACTTC. Its translation is CASSRAGSGSPFQYF.

The chain is built from TRBV7-2 and TRBJ2-2, with TRBD1 matching 8 bases. Trimming at V came to 2 bases and at J to 1 base, leaving 3 bases not matched to a gene. Germline V gene data show CDR1 as SGHTA and CDR2 as FQGNSA. The CDR3 has 16 residues. CDR3 in DNA: TGTGCCAGCAGCTTATGGGGACAGGAGAACACCGGGGAGCTGTTTTTT. Translating it yields CASSLWGQENTGELFF.

The chain joins TRBV2 to TRBJ1-6; 8 nucleotides align to TRBD1. This CDR3 region has 13 residues. The germline V gene encodes CDR1 SNHLY and CDR2 FYNNEI. V lost 7 bases and J lost 8; bases outside the gene matches: 4. The CDR3 protein is CASTGQEYSPLHF. CDR3 nucleotides: TGTGCCAGCACGGGACAGGAATATTCACCCCTCCACTTT. Looking up the rest from reference TRBV2 and TRBJ1-6 gives the full variable domain: EPEVTQTPSHQVTQMGQEVILRCVPISNHLYFYWYRQILGQKVEFLVSFYNNEISEKSEIFDDQFSVERPDGSNFTLKIRSTKLEDSAMYFCASTGQEYSPLHFGNGTRLTVT.

The chain links TRBV6-5 to TRBJ2-7, with D unclear. The CDR3 runs to 13 residues. Germline CDR1 MNHEY, CDR2 SVGAGI. Deletions cut 2 bases from V and 2 bases from J, with 7 bases between. The CDR3 region has the DNA TGTGCCAGCAGTTACACCGGCCCCTACGAGCAGTACTTC. Amino acids: CASSYTGPYEQYF.

This clone was detected once. This rearrangement joins TRBV5-6 to TRBJ1-5; maybe TRBD1 (6 bases). CDR3 size: 15 residues. Germline CDR1 is SGHDT and CDR2 is YYEEEE. With 2 bases removed from V and 6 bases from J, the gap between germline ends came to 15 bases. The DNA of the CDR3 is TGTGCCAGCAGCTTAGGGGGGGCCCCTCTTCAGCCCCAGCATTTT. Residues: CASSLGGAPLQPQHF.

The chain joins TRBV6-5 to TRBJ1-1; TRBD1 is a possible D gene (6 bases). Germline V gene lookup returns CDR1 MNHEY and CDR2 SVGAGI. The V end was cut by 7 bases, the J end by 3 bases, with 15 bases between. The CDR3 length is 14 residues. This CDR3 reads CASTPSQGHTEAFF. CDR3 bases: TGTGCCAGCACTCCCTCCCAGGGGCACACTGAAGCTTTCTTT.

The genes are TRBV5-1 and TRBJ2-2; 14 bases are shared with TRBD2. Per the germline V gene, CDR1 is SGHRS and CDR2 is YFSETQ. V trimming: 4 bases; J trimming: 5 bases; junction bases outside the gene matches: 7. The CDR3 extends over 17 amino acids. Written as DNA, the CDR3 is TGCGCCAGCAGCGTGGGACTAGCGGGGGCCTGGACCGGGGAGCTGTTTTTT. It is translated as CASSVGLAGAWTGELFF.

V usage is TRBV11-3 and J usage is TRBJ2-7; tentatively, D is TRBD2 (6 bases). V gave up 5 bases and J gave up 1 base, with 18 bases separating them. The CDR3 length is 16 residues. The germline CDR1 and CDR2 sequences are SGHNT and YENEEA. The CDR3 sequence: CASSPGSGELSYEQYF. The CDR3 DNA follows: TGTGCCAGCAGCCCCGGCTCGGGAGAGCTATCCTACGAGCAGTACTTC. Drawing the rest from reference TRBV11-3 and TRBJ2-7, the complete variable domain is EAGVVQSPRYKIIEKKQPVAFWCNPISGHNTLYWYLQNLGQGPELLIRYENEEAVDDSQLPKDRFSAERLKGVDSTLKIQPAELGDSAVYLCASSPGSGELSYEQYFGPGTRLTVT.

The rearrangement links TRBV19 to TRBJ1-1, with a weak D call TRBD1 (6 bases). This CDR3 has 14 amino acids. Trimming pared 6 bases from V and 0 bases from J, leaving 11 bases between. Germline V gene data show CDR1 as LNHDA and CDR2 as SQIVND (reference sequence). The CDR3 region is CASSADRMNTEAFF. In DNA, the CDR3 is TGTGCCAGTAGCGCGGACAGAATGAACACTGAAGCTTTCTTT.

The rearrangement uses TRBV14 and TRBJ2-7; D ambiguous. With 0 bases removed from V and 4 bases from J, the gap between germline ends came to 10 bases. CDR1 is SGHDN, CDR2 FVKESK, per germline. The CDR3 loop spans 14 amino acids. The CDR3 coding sequence is TGTGCCAGCAGCCAAGACTGGGGAAAGTACGAGCAGTACTTC. Protein: CASSQDWGKYEQYF. Full variable domain (rest looked up from reference TRBV14 and TRBJ2-7): EAGVTQFPSHSVIEKGQTVTLRCDPISGHDNLYWYRRVMGKEIKFLLHFVKESKQDESGMPNNRFLAERTGGTYSTLKVQPAELEDSGVYFCASSQDWGKYEQYFGPGTRLTVT.

This chain joins TRBV10-1 and TRBJ1-2; 10 nucleotides agree with TRBD1. Unmatched junction bases numbered 6, after V lost 0 bases and J lost 8 bases. Germline CDR1 reads WNHNN; CDR2 reads SYGVQD (reference sequence). CDR3 length: 15 amino acids. The CDR3 coding sequence is TGCGCCAGCAGTGAGTCTCGGGGACAGGGGCACGGCTACACCTTC. Protein sequence: CASSESRGQGHGYTF.

The rearrangement joins TRBV7-9 to TRBJ2-7; D gene ambiguous. Germline-derived CDR1 and CDR2 are SEHNR and FQNEAQ (reference sequence). V was cut by 5 bases and J by 7 bases, with 12 bases left in between. This CDR3 is 12 amino acids long. For the CDR3, the DNA is TGTGCCAGCAGCCCTGAGCGCGCGGAGCAGTACTTC. Residues: CASSPERAEQYF. Combining the CDR3 with reference TRBV7-9 and TRBJ2-7 gives the whole variable domain DTGVSQNPRHKITKRGQNVTFRCDPISEHNRLYWYRQTLGQGPEFLTYFQNEAQLEKSRLLSDRFSAERPKGSFSTLEIQRTEQGDSAMYLCASSPERAEQYFGPGTRLTVT.

The chain employs TRBV5-1 and TRBJ2-7, with D unresolved. V gave up 2 bases and J gave up 0 bases, with 6 bases separating them. Germline V gene lookup returns CDR1 SGHRS and CDR2 YFSETQ. The CDR3 is 13 amino acids. In nucleotides, the CDR3 is TGCGCCAGCAGCTTAGAGGTCTCCTACGAGCAGTACTTC. Translation gives CASSLEVSYEQYF. Full variable domain (missing parts from reference TRBV5-1 and TRBJ2-7): KAGVTQTPRYLIKTRGQQVTLSCSPISGHRSVSWYQQTPGQGLQFLFEYFSETQRNKGNFPGRFSGRQFSNSRSEMNVSTLELGDSALYLCASSLEVSYEQYFGPGTRLTVT.

This rearrangement joins TRBV24-1 to TRBJ2-7; 9 bases map to TRBD1. The germline gives CDR1 KGHDR, CDR2 SFDVKD. CDR3 size: 13 residues. With V trimmed by 4 bases and J by 3 bases, 0 bases remained unmatched. The CDR3: CATSETGGYEQYF. The CDR3 bases are TGTGCCACCAGTGAGACAGGGGGCTACGAGCAGTACTTC.

The chain links TRBV20-1 to TRBJ1-3; TRBD1 might be the D (6 bases). The CDR3 is 11 residues long. Germline CDR1 DFQATT, CDR2 SNEGSKA (reference sequence). CDR3 region: CSVGGGNTIYF. The CDR3, as DNA: TGCAGCGTAGGGGGTGGAAACACCATATATTTT.

The chain uses TRBV27 and TRBJ1-1, with D tentatively TRBD1 (6 bases). The germline V gene has CDR1 MNHEY and CDR2 SMNVEV (reference sequence). This CDR3 comprises 17 residues. Trimming removed 0 bases at V and 3 bases at J, with 17 bases between. This CDR3 reads CASSLSGGLARHTEAFF. The CDR3 coding sequence is TGTGCCAGCAGTTTATCGGGGGGCCTCGCCCGGCACACTGAAGCTTTCTTT.

J is TRBJ2-5 and V is TRBV7-3, with TRBD2 as a possible D gene (5 bases). The V end lost 3 bases, the J end lost 5 bases, and 10 bases lay between the germline ends. Germline V gene data show CDR1 as SGHTA and CDR2 as FQGTGA. This CDR3 has 13 residues. In nucleotides, the CDR3 is TGTGCCAGCAGCTTGAACAGAGGGGAGACCCAGTACTTC. Its protein is CASSLNRGETQYF. Drawing the rest from reference TRBV7-3 and TRBJ2-5, the complete variable domain is GAGVSQTPSNKVTEKGKYVELRCDPISGHTALYWYRQSLGQGPEFLIYFQGTGAADDSGLPNDRFFAVRPEGSVSTLKIQRTERGDSAVYLCASSLNRGETQYFGPGTRLLVL.

The V gene is TRBV6-5, the J gene TRBJ2-7; TRBD1 is a possible D gene (5 bases). Per germline, CDR1 MNHEY and CDR2 SVGAGI. With 6 bases removed from V and 4 bases from J, the gap between germline ends came to 19 bases. The CDR3 loop spans 15 amino acids. The CDR3 DNA reads as TGTGCCAGCAGCTCATCAGGGAAGGGCGAGTACGAGCAGTACTTC. This encodes CASSSSGKGEYEQYF.

The chain couples TRBV7-2 to TRBJ2-5, with D uncertain. CDR1 is SGHTA, CDR2 FQGNSA, per germline. With 0 bases removed from V and 2 bases from J, the gap between germline ends came to 22 bases. The length of the CDR3 is 19 residues. CDR3 bases: TGTGCCAGCAGCTTAGCGCAGATGTCGTGGCAGCCGATACAAGAGACCCAGTACTTC. Translation gives CASSLAQMSWQPIQETQYF.

This chain uses TRBV7-3 with TRBJ2-1, with TRBD2 identical over 8 bases. Germline trimming cut 1 base from V and 1 base from J; bases unmatched to any gene: 6. Per the germline V gene, CDR1 is SGHTA and CDR2 is FQGTGA. CDR3 length: 17 amino acids. CDR3 DNA: TGTGCCAGCAGCTTAAGAGCGGGAGATGGTTCCTACAATGAGCAGTTCTTC. It translates to CASSLRAGDGSYNEQFF. The variable domain in full, with the rest retrieved from reference TRBV7-3 and TRBJ2-1, is GAGVSQTPSNKVTEKGKYVELRCDPISGHTALYWYRQSLGQGPEFLIYFQGTGAADDSGLPNDRFFAVRPEGSVSTLKIQRTERGDSAVYLCASSLRAGDGSYNEQFFGPGTRLTVL.

The chain employs TRBV7-2 and TRBJ2-5; 10 nucleotides align to TRBD1. The V segment lost 3 bases and the J segment 5 bases; nucleotides outside the gene matches: 6. The CDR3 has 15 amino acids. CDR1 and CDR2 from the germline V gene are SGHTA and FQGNSA. Written as DNA, the CDR3 is TGTGCCAGCAGCTTCGGGACAGGGGTTGGGGAGACCCAGTACTTC. Translated, it gives CASSFGTGVGETQYF.

The gene calls are TRBV28 and TRBJ1-2, with a possible D match to TRBD1 (5 bases). Germline-derived CDR1 and CDR2 are MDHEN and SYDVKM. CDR3 size: 15 residues. V lost 6 bases and J 0 bases, leaving 14 bases between the germline ends. The CDR3 spells CASSYYWGANYGYTF. In DNA, the CDR3 is TGTGCCAGCAGCTACTACTGGGGGGCTAACTATGGCTACACCTTC.